The 21 T cell receptor beta chains below come from one sample, sequenced in a study of T-cell reconstitution after alpha-beta-depleted transplantation in children. TCRbeta library construction was performed incorporating unique molecular identifiers. TCRdb analysed the PCR reads with MiXCR anew, one entry per CDR3 protein. This repertoire shows around 600,000 distinct CDR3 sequences, roughly 17% found once; its top ten account for 0.9% to 1.2%. The sequences come from PBMCs from the stem cell graft donor, collected from the stem cell graft. All receptors derive from a human donor who donated a stem cell graft to a child with acute myeloid leukemia.

This clonotype occurred many times. CDR3 residues: CATSDLGQGNPHEQFF. The CDR3 nucleotides are TGTGCCACCAGTGATTTGGGGCAGGGCAACCCCCATGAGCAGTTCTTC. The chain joins TRBV24-1 to TRBJ2-1, with D possibly matching TRBD1 (5 bases). V shed 0 bases and J shed 8 bases, with 16 bases lying between them. The germline CDR1 and CDR2 sequences are KGHDR and SFDVKD. This CDR3 is 16 amino acids long.

V gene TRBV5-1 combines with J gene TRBJ1-2; 10 bases align to TRBD1. This CDR3 is built from 16 residues. V was pared by 7 bases and J by 6 bases, with 15 bases of the junction left unmatched. Germline-derived CDR1 and CDR2 are SGHRS and YFSETQ. The CDR3 region has the DNA TGCGCCAGCGGGTCGGACAGGGGGGCCTCGTTTAATGGCTACACCTTC. This codes for CASGSDRGASFNGYTF.

This clonotype has ten or more counts. V and J are TRBV7-6 and TRBJ2-2; TRBD2 matches at 8 bases. Germline V CDR1 and CDR2: SGHVS, FNYEAQ. After removal of 3 bases from V and 4 bases from J, the junction contained 4 bases not matched to a gene. CDR3 size: 15 residues. The CDR3, as DNA: TGTGCCAGCAGCTTCGGGACTAGGGGCACCGGGGAGCTGTTTTTT. This codes for CASSFGTRGTGELFF.

The table lists this clonotype with many counts. The chain has TRBV9 and TRBJ1-2; the D gene is possibly TRBD1 (5 bases). Germline CDR1 reads SGDLS; CDR2 reads YYNGEE. This CDR3 is built from 15 residues. V lost 2 bases to trimming and J lost 1 base, with 12 bases between them. CDR3 sequence reads: CASSVGGGGNYGYTF. The CDR3, as DNA: TGTGCCAGCAGCGTTGGCGGGGGAGGTAACTATGGCTACACCTTC.

The V and J genes are TRBV7-9 and TRBJ2-3; a possible D gene is TRBD2 (6 bases). The CDR3 runs 16 residues. The ends were cut back, 5 bases at V and 3 bases at J, with 18 bases in the middle. Germline lookup yields CDR1 SEHNR and CDR2 FQNEAQ (reference sequence). CDR3 in amino acids: CASSLQSGRMTDTQYF. The CDR3 bases are TGTGCCAGCAGCCTCCAAAGCGGGCGTATGACAGATACGCAGTATTTT.

V and J are TRBV11-2 and TRBJ1-6; 10 nucleotides match TRBD1. CDR1 and CDR2 from the germline V gene are SGHAT and FQNNGV. Trimming at V came to 5 bases and at J to 4 bases, leaving 20 bases not matched to a gene. This CDR3 spans 21 amino acids. CDR3 DNA: TGTGCCAGCAGCCCCTTTTCCTTTACTGCTAGGGACAGGGGTTATAATTCACCCCTCCACTTT. Translating it yields CASSPFSFTARDRGYNSPLHF.

This clonotype was observed at least ten times. The chain uses TRBV6-5 and TRBJ1-1; 7 bases fit TRBD1. Germline V gives CDR1 MNHEY, CDR2 SVGAGI. V was clipped by 2 bases and J by 2 bases; unmatched bases: 5. CDR3 length: 15 amino acids. The CDR3 coding sequence is TGTGCCAGCAGTTACCAGACAGGGTCCAACACTGAAGCTTTCTTT. The encoded protein is CASSYQTGSNTEAFF.

At least ten counts were recorded for this clonotype. V gene TRBV29-1 combines with J gene TRBJ2-1; 11 bases match TRBD1. Germline CDR1 and CDR2: SQVTM and ANQGSEA. The CDR3 consists of 16 residues. V lost 5 bases to trimming and J lost 8 bases; unmatched junction nucleotides: 14. DNA of the CDR3: TGCAGCGTTCGCCCCCGGGGGACAGGGGGGAGGTATGAGCAGTTCTTC. Amino acids: CSVRPRGTGGRYEQFF.

This clonotype was picked up a small number of times. The chain uses TRBV12-3 or TRBV12-4 and TRBJ2-1; possibly TRBD2 for D (6 bases). The CDR3 is 13 amino acids. The ends were cut back, 7 bases at V and 6 bases at J, with 13 bases in the middle. The CDR3 reads CASTYSGPNEQFF. As DNA, the CDR3 is TGTGCCAGCACCTATAGCGGACCCAATGAGCAGTTCTTC.

In its sample, this clonotype was seen many times. V gene TRBV29-1 combines with J gene TRBJ2-2; D not resolved. CDR3 length: 13 residues. V was pared by 6 bases and J by 0 bases, with 8 bases between. Germline CDR1 reads SQVTM; CDR2 reads ANQGSEA. CDR3 loop: CSVAGANTGELFF. Here the CDR3 DNA reads TGCAGCGTCGCAGGTGCGAACACCGGGGAGCTGTTTTTT.

This clonotype has ten or more counts. The rearrangement links TRBV29-1 to TRBJ2-1; TRBD1 agrees at 9 bases. The CDR3 spans 14 residues. Germline V gene sequence: CDR1 SQVTM, CDR2 ANQGSEA. V dropped 6 bases and J dropped 9; count of bases not matched to a gene: 12. The CDR3 DNA is TGCAGCGTCGCCCCGGGACAGGGTATCACTGAGCAGTTCTTC. Amino acid sequence: CSVAPGQGITEQFF.

This clonotype appeared many times. The chain recombines TRBV27 with TRBJ2-7; 10 bases match TRBD2. The CDR3 covers 14 residues. V lost 3 bases and J lost 3; bases outside the gene matches: 2. Germline V gene data show CDR1 as MNHEY and CDR2 as SMNVEV (reference sequence). The CDR3, as DNA: TGTGCCAGCAGTTTGGCTAGCGGGGGCTACGAGCAGTACTTC. It encodes CASSLASGGYEQYF.

The CDR3 sequence: CASSQSDRRNYGYTF. The CDR3 region has the DNA TGCGCCAGCAGTCAATCGGACAGGAGGAACTATGGCTACACCTTC. V is TRBV23-1 and J is TRBJ1-2; 7 bases line up with TRBD1. TRBV23-1 is an open reading frame whose function is uncertain. CDR3 length: 15 amino acids. The V and J ends lost 0 bases and 2 bases, in that order; junction bases with no gene match: 3.

This clonotype was observed a handful of times. The J gene is TRBJ2-7, the V gene TRBV20-1, with 7 nucleotides matching TRBD1. This CDR3 is 15 amino acids long. The germline gives CDR1 DFQATT, CDR2 SNEGSKA (reference sequence). The V segment lost 6 bases and the J segment 2 bases; nucleotides outside the gene matches: 13. CDR3 sequence reads: CSANKGTVATYEQYF. CDR3 nucleotides: TGCAGTGCCAATAAAGGGACAGTAGCTACCTACGAGCAGTACTTC.

This clonotype was recorded many times. This sequence joins TRBV4-2 and TRBJ1-6; 7 positions match TRBD1. Trimming at V came to 3 bases and at J to 5 bases, leaving 13 bases not matched to a gene. Germline lookup yields CDR1 LGHNA and CDR2 YNFKEQ. The CDR3 has 18 residues. The CDR3 region has the DNA TGTGCCAGCAGCCATGTCCAACTCCAGGGACAGCATAATTCACCCCTCCACTTT. It yields the protein CASSHVQLQGQHNSPLHF.

This clonotype has at least ten counts. The chain links TRBV20-1 to TRBJ1-5, with 11 bases that match TRBD1. Germline CDR1 reads DFQATT; CDR2 reads SNEGSKA (reference sequence). The junction had 11 bases not matched to a gene; V was cut back by 5 bases and J by 8 bases. The CDR3 extends over 15 amino acids. CDR3 in DNA: TGCAGTGCTTCACCGGGACAGGGGGGTCGTAAGCCCCAGCATTTT. It encodes CSASPGQGGRKPQHF.

The gene calls are TRBV7-6 and TRBJ1-1, with TRBD1 matching 8 bases. Germline CDR1 SGHVS, CDR2 FNYEAQ. V dropped 3 bases and J dropped 1; count of bases not matched to a gene: 10. CDR3 length: 17 amino acids. The CDR3 DNA is TGTGCCAGCAGCTTCGGGGGACAGGTCCTTTCGAACACTGAAGCTTTCTTT. Its translation: CASSFGGQVLSNTEAFF.

The CDR3 nucleotides are TGTGCCACCTTAATAGAGACAGAATCCTACGAGCAGTACTTC. Its protein is CATLIETESYEQYF. The rearrangement links TRBV6-1 to TRBJ2-7, with D perhaps TRBD1 (5 bases). This CDR3 comprises 14 residues. Looked up from germline, CDR1 is MNHNS and CDR2 is SASEGT. The germline V and J ends were trimmed by 10 bases and 1 base, with 17 bases remaining between them.

At least ten counts were recorded for this clonotype. The chain carries TRBV20-1 and TRBJ1-2; 9 nucleotides line up with TRBD1. CDR1 and CDR2 (germline): DFQATT, SNEGSKA (reference sequence). Trimming cost V 5 bases and J 1 base; bases outside gene matches: 8. This CDR3 contains 15 residues. The CDR3 DNA sequence: TGCAGTGCTTTATCTACAGGGGGCATTAACTATGGCTACACCTTC. This translates into CSALSTGGINYGYTF.

This clonotype was detected many times. This chain connects TRBV5-1 to TRBJ2-1; D unresolved. Per germline, CDR1 SGHRS and CDR2 YFSETQ. V was trimmed by 0 bases and J by 6 bases, leaving 7 bases between them. The CDR3 runs 13 residues. CDR3 sequence (DNA): TGCGCCAGCAGCTTGGGCAAAAGCAATGAGCAGTTCTTC. Protein product: CASSLGKSNEQFF.

The table lists this clonotype with a few counts. J is TRBJ2-7 and V is TRBV7-9; D perhaps matches TRBD1 (5 bases). Trimming took off 2 bases at V and 0 bases at J, with 8 bases between the two ends. This CDR3 has 14 amino acids. The V gene's germline CDR1 is SEHNR and CDR2 FQNEAQ (reference sequence). CDR3 residues: CASSLSDNSYEQYV. The CDR3 DNA reads as TGTGCCAGCAGCTTATCGGACAACTCCTACGAGCAGTACGTC.